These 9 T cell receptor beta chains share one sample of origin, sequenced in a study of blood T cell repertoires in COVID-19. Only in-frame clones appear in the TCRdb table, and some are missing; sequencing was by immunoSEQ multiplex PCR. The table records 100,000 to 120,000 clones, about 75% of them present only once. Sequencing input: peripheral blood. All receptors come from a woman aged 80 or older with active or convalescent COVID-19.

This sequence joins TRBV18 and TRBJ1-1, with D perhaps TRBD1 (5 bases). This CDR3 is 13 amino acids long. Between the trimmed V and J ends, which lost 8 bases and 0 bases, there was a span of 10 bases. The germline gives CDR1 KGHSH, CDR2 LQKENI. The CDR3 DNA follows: TGTGCCAGCGGCGCAGGGATGAACACTGAAGCTTTCTTT. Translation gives CASGAGMNTEAFF.

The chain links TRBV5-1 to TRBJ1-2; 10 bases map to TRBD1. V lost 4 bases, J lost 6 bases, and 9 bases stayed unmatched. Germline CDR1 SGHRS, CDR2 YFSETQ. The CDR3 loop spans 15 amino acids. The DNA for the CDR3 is TGCGCCAGCAGCAAGCCGGGACAGGGGATCCATGGCTACACCTTC. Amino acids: CASSKPGQGIHGYTF.

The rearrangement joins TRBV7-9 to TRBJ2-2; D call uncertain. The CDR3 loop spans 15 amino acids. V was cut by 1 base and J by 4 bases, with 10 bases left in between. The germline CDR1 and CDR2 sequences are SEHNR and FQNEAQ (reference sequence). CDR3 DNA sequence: TGTGCCAGCAGCTTAGTGACGCCGGGCACCGGGGAGCTGTTTTTT. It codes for CASSLVTPGTGELFF.

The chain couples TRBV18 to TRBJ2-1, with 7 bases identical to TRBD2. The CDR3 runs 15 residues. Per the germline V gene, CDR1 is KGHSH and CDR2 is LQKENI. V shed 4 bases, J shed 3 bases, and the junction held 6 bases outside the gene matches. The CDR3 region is CASSLTRDYYNEQFF. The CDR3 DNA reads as TGTGCCAGCTCACTCACCCGGGACTACTACAATGAGCAGTTCTTC.

CDR3 loop: CASSRSEGAHYGYTF. In nucleotides, the CDR3 is TGTGCCAGCAGCCGCTCGGAGGGCGCGCACTATGGCTACACCTTC. This chain connects TRBV5-5 to TRBJ1-2; D gene unclear. Germline CDR1 is SGHKS and CDR2 is YYEKEE (reference sequence). Between the trimmed V and J ends, which lost 4 bases and 3 bases, there was a span of 16 bases. The CDR3 is 15 residues long.

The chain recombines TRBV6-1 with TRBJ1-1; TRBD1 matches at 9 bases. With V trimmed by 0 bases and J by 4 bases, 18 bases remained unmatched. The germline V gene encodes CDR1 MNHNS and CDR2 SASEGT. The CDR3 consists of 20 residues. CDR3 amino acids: CASSEALIQGAGSRGTEAFF. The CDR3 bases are TGTGCCAGCAGTGAAGCCCTAATACAGGGGGCAGGGAGCCGCGGCACTGAAGCTTTCTTT.

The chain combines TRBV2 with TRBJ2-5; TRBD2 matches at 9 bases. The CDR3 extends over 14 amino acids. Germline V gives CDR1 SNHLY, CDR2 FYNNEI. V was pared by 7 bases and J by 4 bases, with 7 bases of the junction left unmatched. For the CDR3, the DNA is TGTGCCAGCATGGCGGGAGGGCCTCTAGAGACCCAGTACTTC. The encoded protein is CASMAGGPLETQYF.

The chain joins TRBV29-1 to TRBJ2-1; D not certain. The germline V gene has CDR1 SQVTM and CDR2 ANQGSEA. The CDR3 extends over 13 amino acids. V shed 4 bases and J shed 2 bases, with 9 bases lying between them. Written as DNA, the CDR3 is TGCAGCGTTGTCAGTAGCCCCTACAATGAGCAGTTCTTC. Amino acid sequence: CSVVSSPYNEQFF.

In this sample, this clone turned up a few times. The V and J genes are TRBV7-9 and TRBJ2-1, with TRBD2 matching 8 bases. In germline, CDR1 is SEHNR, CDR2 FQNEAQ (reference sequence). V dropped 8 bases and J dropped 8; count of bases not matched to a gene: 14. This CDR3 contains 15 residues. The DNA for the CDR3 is TGTGCCAGCGATACTAGCGGAGCCCCTCGAGATGAGCAGTTCTTC. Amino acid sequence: CASDTSGAPRDEQFF.